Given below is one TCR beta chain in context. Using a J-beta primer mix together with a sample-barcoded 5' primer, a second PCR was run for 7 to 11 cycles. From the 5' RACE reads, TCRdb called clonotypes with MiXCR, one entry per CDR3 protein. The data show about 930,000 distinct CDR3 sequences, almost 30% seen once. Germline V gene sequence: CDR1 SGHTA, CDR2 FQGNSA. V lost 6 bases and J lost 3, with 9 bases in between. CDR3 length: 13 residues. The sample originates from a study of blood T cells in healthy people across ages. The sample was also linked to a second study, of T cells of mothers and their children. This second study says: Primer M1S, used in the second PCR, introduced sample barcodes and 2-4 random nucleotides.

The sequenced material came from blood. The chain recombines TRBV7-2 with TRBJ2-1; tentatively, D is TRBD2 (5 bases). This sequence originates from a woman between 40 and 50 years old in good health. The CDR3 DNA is TGTGCCAGCAGTATACGGGGCTACAATGAGCAGTTCTTC. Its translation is CASSIRGYNEQFF.